This TCR beta chain was sequenced during a study of Tregs in tolerant kidney transplant recipients. Study-wide findings and caveats: The small number of patients limits these findings pending further validation.

Sequencing was performed with immunoSEQ multiplex PCR; in TCRdb, only in-frame clones are kept and a portion is missing. The data show fewer than 150,000 clones, 92% seen once. Points on this clone: Its antigen is unidentified.

CDR3 size: 15 residues. Looked up from germline, CDR1 is SGHAT and CDR2 is FQNNGV. With 1 base clipped from V and 2 bases from J, the junction kept 4 bases outside the gene matches. The receptor was isolated from a human donor in good health. The chain couples TRBV11-2 to TRBJ1-1; TRBD1 matches at 7 bases. The sequenced sample was CD4+ T cells from blood. DNA for the CDR3: TGTGCCAGCAGCTTAGCAGGGGGGTTCAACACTGAAGCTTTCTTT. Translation: CASSLAGGFNTEAFF.